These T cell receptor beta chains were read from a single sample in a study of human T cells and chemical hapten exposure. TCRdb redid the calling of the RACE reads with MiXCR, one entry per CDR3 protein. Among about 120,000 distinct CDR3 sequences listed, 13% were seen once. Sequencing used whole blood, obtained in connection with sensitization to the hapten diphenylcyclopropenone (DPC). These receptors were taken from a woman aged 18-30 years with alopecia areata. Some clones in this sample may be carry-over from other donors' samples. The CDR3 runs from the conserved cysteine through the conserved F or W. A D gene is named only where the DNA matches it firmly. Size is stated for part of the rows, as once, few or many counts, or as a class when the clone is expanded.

CASSHGAKNTEAFF TGTGCCAGCAGCCACGGGGCAAAGAACACTGAAGCTTTCTTT TRBJ1-1 NA NA TRBV6-2/TRBV6-3
CASSVVDTDTQYF TGTGCCAGCAGCGTAGTCGACACAGATACGCAGTATTTT TRBJ2-3 NA NA TRBV9
CASSESTRAAVRTDTQYF TGCGCCAGCAGTGAGTCGACCAGGGCGGCGGTACGCACAGATACGCAGTATTTT TRBJ2-3 few NA TRBV10-1
CSARVLLAGTDTQYF TGCAGTGCTAGAGTTTTACTAGCCGGCACAGATACGCAGTATTTT TRBJ2-3 NA NA TRBV20-1
CASSKTSGGYNEQFF TGTGCCAGCAGTAAAACTAGCGGGGGTTACAATGAGCAGTTCTTC TRBJ2-1 few TRBD2 TRBV6-2/TRBV6-3
CASSLKPRTVNQPQHF TGTGCCAGCAGTTTAAAGCCTCGGACAGTCAATCAGCCCCAGCATTTT TRBJ1-5 few NA TRBV27
CASRPSASNQPQHF TGTGCCAGCAGACCGAGCGCAAGCAATCAGCCCCAGCATTTT TRBJ1-5 few NA TRBV6-5
CASSQGPSDEQFF TGCGCCAGCAGCCAAGGACCAAGCGATGAGCAGTTCTTC TRBJ2-1 NA NA TRBV4-1
CASSSWGPDRAERYEQYF TGTGCCAGCAGCTCATGGGGCCCGGACAGGGCCGAAAGATACGAGCAGTACTTC TRBJ2-7 few TRBD1 TRBV7-8
CASSYRGAGTDTQYF TGTGCCAGCAGTTATAGGGGGGCCGGCACAGATACGCAGTATTTT TRBJ2-3 NA NA TRBV6-5
CASSIPDRGRGNEQFF TGCGCCAGCAGCATACCGGACAGGGGGCGCGGGAATGAGCAGTTCTTC TRBJ2-1 few TRBD1 TRBV5-1
CASSLGQISGNTIYF TGTGCCAGCAGCCTCGGACAGATCTCTGGAAACACCATATATTTT TRBJ1-3 NA NA TRBV7-9
CSVGLAGRGQGVTGELFF TGCAGCGTTGGTCTAGCCGGCCGGGGACAGGGTGTGACCGGGGAGCTGTTTTTT TRBJ2-2 many TRBD1 TRBV29-1
CASSGDSTPTDTQYF TGTGCCAGCAGTGGAGACAGTACTCCCACAGATACGCAGTATTTT TRBJ2-3 NA NA TRBV25-1
CASSLDAGDRGHLEQFF TGTGCCAGCAGCTTAGATGCCGGGGACAGGGGGCATCTTGAGCAGTTCTTC TRBJ2-1 few TRBD1 TRBV11-2
CASSRQADGYTF TGTGCCAGCAGCCGACAGGCCGATGGCTACACCTTC TRBJ1-2 NA NA TRBV9
CSVGEGISYEQYF TGCAGCGTTGGGGAAGGGATCTCCTACGAGCAGTACTTC TRBJ2-7 NA NA TRBV29-1
CASSSLKGGARAFF TGTGCCAGCAGCTCCCTCAAGGGGGGGGCTCGAGCTTTCTTT TRBJ1-1 NA NA TRBV27
CASSGWVGGAKNIQYF TGTGCCAGCAGTGGATGGGTGGGGGGGGCCAAAAACATTCAGTACTTC TRBJ2-4 many TRBD2 TRBV6-5